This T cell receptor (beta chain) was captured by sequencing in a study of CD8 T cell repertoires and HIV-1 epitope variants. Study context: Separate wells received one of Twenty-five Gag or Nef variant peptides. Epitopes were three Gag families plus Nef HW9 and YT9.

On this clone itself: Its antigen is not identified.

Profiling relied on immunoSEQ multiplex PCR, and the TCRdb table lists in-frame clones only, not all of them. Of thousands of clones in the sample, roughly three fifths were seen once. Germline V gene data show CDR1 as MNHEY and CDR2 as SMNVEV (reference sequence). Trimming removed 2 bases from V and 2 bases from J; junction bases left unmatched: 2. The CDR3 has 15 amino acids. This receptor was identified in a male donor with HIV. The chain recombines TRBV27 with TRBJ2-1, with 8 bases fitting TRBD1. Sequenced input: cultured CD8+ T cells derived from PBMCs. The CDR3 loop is CASSLGQGPYNEQFF. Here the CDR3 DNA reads TGTGCCAGCAGTTTAGGACAGGGACCCTACAATGAGCAGTTCTTC.